This T cell receptor (beta chain) is from a study of molecular identifiers for immune sequencing clone quantification. Germline values: CDR1 SGHVS, CDR2 FNYEAQ. Trimming took off 5 bases at V and 9 bases at J, with 11 bases between the two ends. This CDR3 contains 12 residues. TCRdb re-analysed the PCR reads in MiXCR, keeping a single row per CDR3 protein. The sample lists some 100,000 distinct CDR3 sequences, roughly 19% occurring once. The sample holds many counts of this clonotype. J is TRBJ2-1 and V is TRBV7-6; TRBD2 might be the D (5 bases). Sequencing was carried out using naive CD8+ T cells from blood, with Jurkat cell RNA spiked in. Specified subset: FACS-sorted CD8+CD4-CCR7+CD45RA+ naive T cells. The TCR sequence derives from a human donor in good health. Some libraries in this study had Jurkat cell RNA spiked in. CDR3 residues: CASSPRESEQFF. In nucleotides, the CDR3 is TGTGCCAGCAGCCCGAGGGAGAGTGAGCAGTTCTTC.